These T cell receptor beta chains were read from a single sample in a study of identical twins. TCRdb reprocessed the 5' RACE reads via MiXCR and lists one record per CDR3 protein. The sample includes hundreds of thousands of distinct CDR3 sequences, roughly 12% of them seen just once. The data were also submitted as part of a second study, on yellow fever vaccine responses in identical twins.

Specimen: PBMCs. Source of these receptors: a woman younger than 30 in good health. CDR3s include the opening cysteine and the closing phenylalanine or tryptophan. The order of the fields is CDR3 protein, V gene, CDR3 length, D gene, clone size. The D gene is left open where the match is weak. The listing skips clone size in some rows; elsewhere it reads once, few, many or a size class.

cdr3_aa: CASSQERRVSDEKLFF
v_call: TRBV4-1
cdr3_length: 16
d_call: NA
clone_size: many

cdr3_aa: CAISDGVSGANVLTF
v_call: TRBV10-3
cdr3_length: 15
d_call: NA
clone_size: few

cdr3_aa: CASSQGDRDRSYEQYF
v_call: TRBV7-9
cdr3_length: 16
d_call: TRBD1
clone_size: few

cdr3_aa: CASSPLLGTQETQYF
v_call: TRBV18
cdr3_length: 15
d_call: NA
clone_size: NA

cdr3_aa: CASSLGQTSTDTQYF
v_call: TRBV7-9
cdr3_length: 15
d_call: NA
clone_size: many

cdr3_aa: CASRIRQGAFSRNTEAFF
v_call: TRBV12-3/TRBV12-4
cdr3_length: 18
d_call: TRBD1
clone_size: NA

cdr3_aa: CASSLPGLAGSSYEQYF
v_call: TRBV18
cdr3_length: 17
d_call: TRBD2
clone_size: few

cdr3_aa: CASSVWGTGGDTQYF
v_call: TRBV9
cdr3_length: 15
d_call: TRBD1
clone_size: few

cdr3_aa: CASSFGTRLLAGGRGTDTQYF
v_call: TRBV28
cdr3_length: 21
d_call: TRBD2
clone_size: NA

cdr3_aa: CASSSDPGNEQFF
v_call: TRBV11-2
cdr3_length: 13
d_call: NA
clone_size: NA

cdr3_aa: CASSLVGPKETQYF
v_call: TRBV7-8
cdr3_length: 14
d_call: NA
clone_size: few

cdr3_aa: CASSQFDRGGYEQYF
v_call: TRBV16
cdr3_length: 15
d_call: TRBD1
clone_size: NA

cdr3_aa: CASSLIYNEQFF
v_call: TRBV12-3/TRBV12-4
cdr3_length: 12
d_call: NA
clone_size: many

cdr3_aa: CASSGGGVLQPQHF
v_call: TRBV5-6
cdr3_length: 14
d_call: NA
clone_size: NA

cdr3_aa: CASSPPGGREQYF
v_call: TRBV28
cdr3_length: 13
d_call: TRBD2
clone_size: few

cdr3_aa: CATSGGQGFTDTQYF
v_call: TRBV24-1
cdr3_length: 15
d_call: TRBD1
clone_size: NA

cdr3_aa: CASSLRTDKRTGELFF
v_call: TRBV5-1
cdr3_length: 16
d_call: NA
clone_size: few

cdr3_aa: CSARGDRETGAKNIQYF
v_call: TRBV20-1
cdr3_length: 17
d_call: TRBD1
clone_size: many

cdr3_aa: CASSKRLPLNTGELFF
v_call: TRBV12-3/TRBV12-4
cdr3_length: 16
d_call: NA
clone_size: many

cdr3_aa: CASSSPLAGVSYEQYF
v_call: TRBV7-2
cdr3_length: 16
d_call: TRBD2
clone_size: NA

cdr3_aa: CASSPMDRTTEAFF
v_call: TRBV18
cdr3_length: 14
d_call: NA
clone_size: NA

cdr3_aa: CSVPIMTSGTTDTQYF
v_call: TRBV29-1
cdr3_length: 16
d_call: TRBD2
clone_size: many

cdr3_aa: CASSPQGGTGTEAFF
v_call: TRBV7-9
cdr3_length: 15
d_call: TRBD1
clone_size: few